The entry that follows covers one T cell receptor (beta chain) sequence. Its target is not known. The CDR3 covers 14 residues. V was clipped by 4 bases and J by 6 bases; unmatched bases: 4. Germline lookup yields CDR1 SGHRS and CDR2 YFSETQ. The data are from a study of T cell responses to AZD1222 COVID-19 vaccine. The protocol was immunoSEQ multiplex PCR, while the TCRdb copy is restricted to in-frame clones and leaves out a portion. The data show some 120,000 clones, about 87% seen once. General study findings and limits: Repertoires were sampled only after the peak T cell response.

This sequence was found in an adult in good health. The sequenced sample was peripheral blood, obtained on day 0 of AZD1222 vaccination. This sequence joins TRBV5-1 and TRBJ2-7; 13 bases map to TRBD2. The CDR3 here is CASSGTSGNFEQYF. Written as DNA, the CDR3 is TGCGCCAGCAGCGGGACTAGCGGGAATTTCGAGCAGTACTTC.